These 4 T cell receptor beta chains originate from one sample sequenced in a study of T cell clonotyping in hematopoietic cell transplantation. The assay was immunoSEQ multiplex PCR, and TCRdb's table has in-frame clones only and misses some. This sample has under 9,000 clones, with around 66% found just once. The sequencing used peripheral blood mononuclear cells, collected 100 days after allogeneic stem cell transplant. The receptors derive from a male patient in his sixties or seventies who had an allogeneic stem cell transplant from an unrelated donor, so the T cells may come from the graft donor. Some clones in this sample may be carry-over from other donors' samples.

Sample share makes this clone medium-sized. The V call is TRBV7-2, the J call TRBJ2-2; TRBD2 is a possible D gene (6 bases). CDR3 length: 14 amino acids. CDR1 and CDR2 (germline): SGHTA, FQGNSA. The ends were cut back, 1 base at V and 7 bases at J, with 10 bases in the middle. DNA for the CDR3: TGTGCCAGCAGCTTAGGGCGGGATCTCGGGGAGCTGTTTTTT. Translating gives CASSLGRDLGELFF.

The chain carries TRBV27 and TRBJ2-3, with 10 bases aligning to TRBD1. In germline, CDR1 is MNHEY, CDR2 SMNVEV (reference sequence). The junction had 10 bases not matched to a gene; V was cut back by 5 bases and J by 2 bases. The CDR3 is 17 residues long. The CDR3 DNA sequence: TGTGCCAGCAGTAGGGGGACCGGGACAGGGGTCACAGATACGCAGTATTTT. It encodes CASSRGTGTGVTDTQYF.

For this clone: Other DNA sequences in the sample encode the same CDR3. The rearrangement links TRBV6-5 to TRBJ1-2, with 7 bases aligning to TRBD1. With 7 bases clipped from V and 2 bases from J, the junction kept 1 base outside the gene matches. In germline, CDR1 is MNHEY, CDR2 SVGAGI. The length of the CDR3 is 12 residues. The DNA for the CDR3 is TGTGCCAGCAAGGGGGCCAACTATGGCTACACCTTC. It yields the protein CASKGANYGYTF.

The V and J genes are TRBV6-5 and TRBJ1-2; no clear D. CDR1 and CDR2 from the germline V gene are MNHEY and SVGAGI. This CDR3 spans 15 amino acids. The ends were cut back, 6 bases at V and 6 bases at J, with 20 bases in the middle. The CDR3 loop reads CASRLLDARENGYTF. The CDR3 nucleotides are TGTGCCAGCAGATTACTCGATGCGAGGGAAAATGGCTACACCTTC.